This T cell receptor (beta chain) was found in a study of cytomegalovirus exposure and HLA in healthy donors. The PCR made use of 60 Vbeta and 13 Jbeta primers. The repertoire was sequenced with immunoSEQ multiplex PCR; TCRdb's copy has only in-frame clones and lacks some. There are 170,000 or so clones in the sample; 84% occur only once, and about 0.39% lies in the top ten. The V end was cut by 1 base, the J end by 0 bases, with 13 bases between. The CDR3 has 18 residues. The germline CDR1 and CDR2 sequences are ENHRY and SYGVKD. Study results and caveats: A prior analysis recorded that most TCR beta V segments were productive about 87% or about 30% of the time. Most TCR sequences were seen very rarely across donors, but some public TCRs occurred in many. In a later analysis, compared with equally common non-associated chains, HLA-associated beta chains were more expanded.

This clone was seen more than once but under ten times. Its target is unknown. The gene calls are TRBV10-3 and TRBJ2-6; D gene uncertain. The origin of this receptor is a boy between 2 and 10 years old in good health and CMV-seronegative. Sequencing was performed on PBMCs. DNA of the CDR3: TGTGCCATCAGTGAGTTGCCCTTTATGAGCTCTGGGGCCAACGTCCTGACTTTC. It yields the protein CAISELPFMSSGANVLTF.